A single sample gave rise to the 26 T cell receptor beta chains below, sequenced in a study of post-analysis software for immune sequencing data. Study-wide results and limits: Included in a set of about five TRBV segments more frequent in patients than controls were TRBV5-6, TRBV5-1 and TRBV20-1.

Prepared libraries of TCR beta cDNA carried unique molecular identifiers. TCRdb recomputed calls from the PCR reads with MiXCR, one row per CDR3 protein. The sample holds some 370,000 distinct CDR3 sequences, roughly 30% seen once. No antigens are known for them. Specimen: blood. These receptors were collected from a girl aged 5-17 years with multiple sclerosis.

This clonotype was found many times. V is TRBV5-1 and J is TRBJ2-7; possible D gene TRBD1, 5 bases. The CDR3 consists of 15 residues. Germline CDR1 SGHRS, CDR2 YFSETQ. V lost 0 bases and J 0 bases, leaving 10 bases between the germline ends. The CDR3 loop is CASSLDRHHSYEQYF. In nucleotides, the CDR3 is TGCGCCAGCAGCTTGGACAGGCACCACTCCTACGAGCAGTACTTC.

The rearrangement uses TRBV12-3 or TRBV12-4 and TRBJ1-5; no definite D call. V gave up 7 bases and J gave up 2 bases, with 18 bases separating them. The CDR3 loop spans 16 amino acids. In DNA form, the CDR3 reads TGTGCCAGCACCTCTCGTGCGGGATTGGGCAATCAGCCCCAGCATTTT. Amino acids: CASTSRAGLGNQPQHF.

This chain links TRBV10-3 with TRBJ1-4; weak D call: TRBD1 (6 bases). The CDR3 spans 14 residues. Germline values: CDR1 ENHRY, CDR2 SYGVKD. Trimming stripped 9 bases from V and 1 base from J, with 12 bases between. The CDR3 DNA reads as TGTGCCATAAGGAAGGACAGAACTAATGAAAAACTGTTTTTT. Translation gives CAIRKDRTNEKLFF.

This clonotype has more than one count but fewer than ten. The chain carries TRBV5-1 and TRBJ2-7, with 8 bases that match TRBD2. The assigned J gene may be wrong: the sequence end matches TRBJ2-5 better. This CDR3 spans 14 amino acids. Looked up from germline, CDR1 is SGHRS and CDR2 is YFSETQ. DNA for the CDR3: TGCGCCAGCAGCCAGGGACTAGTTTGGGAGACCCAGTACTTC. Amino acid sequence: CASSQGLVWETQYF.

This clonotype was counted a few times. This chain links TRBV4-1 with TRBJ2-3, with D unclear. Trimming cost V 1 base and J 6 bases, with 5 bases left between them. The CDR3 is 12 residues long. Germline V CDR1 and CDR2: MGHRA, YSYEKL. CDR3 loop: CASSQVMDTQYF. The CDR3 DNA follows: TGCGCCAGCAGCCAAGTTATGGATACGCAGTATTTT.

The chain joins TRBV6-2 or TRBV6-3 to TRBJ2-7, with 12 bases fitting TRBD1. The CDR3 is made up of 13 amino acids. Trimming cost V 2 bases and J 12 bases; bases outside gene matches: 5. Germline V gives CDR1 MNHEY, CDR2 SVGEGT. The CDR3: CASSYGTGGAWYF. Here the CDR3 DNA reads TGTGCCAGCAGTTACGGGACAGGGGGCGCGTGGTACTTC.

This clonotype has just a few counts. The CDR3 here is CATSDPRDGVFEQFF. CDR3 nucleotide sequence: TGTGCCACCAGTGACCCCCGGGACGGCGTCTTCGAGCAGTTCTTC. This rearrangement joins TRBV24-1 to TRBJ2-1; D tentatively fits TRBD1 or TRBD2 (5 bases each). CDR1 is KGHDR and CDR2 is SFDVKD in the germline V gene. This CDR3 comprises 15 residues. Trimming pared 4 bases from V and 10 bases from J, leaving 19 bases between.

The genes are TRBV7-9 and TRBJ2-3; D is unclear. Trimming removed 8 bases at V and 6 bases at J, with 9 bases between. From germline, CDR1 is SEHNR and CDR2 FQNEAQ (reference sequence). The CDR3 length is 11 residues. CDR3 nucleotide sequence: TGTGCCAGCGGGTCACGCGATACGCAGTATTTT. As protein: CASGSRDTQYF.

J is TRBJ2-2 and V is TRBV5-1, with D tentatively TRBD2 (5 bases). CDR3 length: 16 residues. V was shortened by 5 bases and J by 0 bases, with 14 bases between the two germline ends. Germline CDR1 SGHRS, CDR2 YFSETQ. The CDR3 spells CASSRFTSTNTGELFF. CDR3 coding DNA: TGCGCCAGCAGTCGTTTCACTAGTACGAACACCGGGGAGCTGTTTTTT.

The CDR3 DNA reads as TGTGCCAGCAGTTACTCGAAGGCAGGGTGGGGCTACACCTTC. It translates to CASSYSKAGWGYTF. J is TRBJ1-2 and V is TRBV6-5; the D gene is possibly TRBD1 (5 bases). This CDR3 is 14 amino acids long. Germline values: CDR1 MNHEY, CDR2 SVGAGI. Trimming removed 0 bases at V and 8 bases at J, with 13 bases between.

This rearrangement joins TRBV7-3 to TRBJ1-6; 8 bases line up with TRBD1. In germline, CDR1 is SGHTA, CDR2 FQGTGA. J lost 9 bases, V lost 5 bases, and 6 bases had no gene match. CDR3 size: 14 residues. The CDR3 is CASSLAGGGSPLHF. In nucleotides, the CDR3 is TGTGCCAGCAGCCTTGCAGGGGGCGGTTCACCCCTCCACTTT.

There are a few counts of this clonotype. The chain recombines TRBV12-3 or TRBV12-4 with TRBJ1-2, with TRBD1 as a possible D gene (5 bases). Trimming took off 2 bases at V and 7 bases at J, with 8 bases between the two ends. CDR3 length: 12 amino acids. CDR3 loop: CASSLSGGGYTF. CDR3 bases: TGTGCCAGCAGTTTAAGTGGGGGTGGCTACACCTTC.

The rearrangement uses TRBV27 and TRBJ1-4, with D uncertain. Germline V gene lookup returns CDR1 MNHEY and CDR2 SMNVEV (reference sequence). The CDR3 sequence is 16 residues long. Deletions cut 5 bases from V and 1 base from J, with 14 bases between. In nucleotides, the CDR3 is TGTGCCAGCAGTCCCTTCTTTGGTGAAACTAATGAAAAACTGTTTTTT. This sequence encodes CASSPFFGETNEKLFF.

This clonotype was detected a few times. The rearrangement links TRBV12-3 or TRBV12-4 to TRBJ1-1; TRBD1 is a possible D gene (5 bases). The CDR3 extends over 15 amino acids. V was pared by 7 bases and J by 0 bases, with 15 bases between. The CDR3 DNA reads as TGTGCCAGCAACCTTGGAGCAGGGATGAACACTGAAGCTTTCTTT. Translating gives CASNLGAGMNTEAFF.

This rearrangement joins TRBV7-3 to TRBJ2-1; tentatively, D is TRBD2 (6 bases). CDR1 and CDR2 (germline): SGHTA, FQGTGA. Trimming stripped 1 base from V and 7 bases from J, with 20 bases between. The length of the CDR3 is 17 residues. As DNA, the CDR3 is TGTGCCAGCAGCTTAAATTTTGTGGCGCCGGGGGAGAATGAGCAGTTCTTC. Amino acids: CASSLNFVAPGENEQFF.

This clonotype has more than one count but fewer than ten. The gene calls are TRBV4-3 and TRBJ2-5; D might be TRBD1 or TRBD2, each matching 5 bases. TRBJ2-7 explains the end of the DNA better; the J call may be wrong. The germline V gene encodes CDR1 LGHNA and CDR2 YSLEER. There are 13 residues in the CDR3. CDR3 in amino acids: CASSQVSGHEQYF. Written as DNA, the CDR3 is TGCGCCAGCAGCCAAGTTTCGGGGCACGAGCAGTACTTC.

The chain combines TRBV6-5 with TRBJ2-5; a possible D gene is TRBD2 (6 bases). From germline, CDR1 is MNHEY and CDR2 SVGAGI. The CDR3 consists of 16 residues. The V end lost 2 bases, the J end lost 5 bases, and 18 bases lay between the germline ends. The CDR3 region is CASSYAGSLVEETQYF. CDR3 sequence (DNA): TGTGCCAGCAGTTACGCGGGGAGCTTGGTAGAGGAGACCCAGTACTTC.

The rearrangement links TRBV6-2 or TRBV6-3 to TRBJ2-3; D remains ambiguous. Germline CDR1 and CDR2: MNHEY and SVGEGT. This CDR3 is built from 13 residues. V was pared by 8 bases and J by 0 bases, with 9 bases between. The CDR3 bases are TGTGCCAGCCGCTGGAGTAGCACAGATACGCAGTATTTT. Encoded protein: CASRWSSTDTQYF.

This clonotype was observed a single time. The rearrangement joins TRBV7-2 to TRBJ2-6, with 7 bases lining up with TRBD1. J lost 0 bases, V lost 5 bases, and 10 bases had no gene match. CDR3 size: 18 residues. Germline V gene sequence: CDR1 SGHTA, CDR2 FQGNSA. The CDR3 sequence: CASSPWTGASSGANVLTF. CDR3 DNA sequence: TGTGCCAGCAGCCCGTGGACAGGAGCCTCCTCTGGGGCCAACGTCCTGACTTTC.

The chain is built from TRBV20-1 and TRBJ2-6; possible D gene TRBD2, 6 bases. The CDR3 runs to 15 residues. Germline CDR1 DFQATT, CDR2 SNEGSKA (reference sequence). V was shortened by 6 bases and J by 3 bases, with 15 bases between the two germline ends. CDR3: CSALDQGGGANVLTF. The CDR3 coding sequence is TGCAGTGCGCTTGATCAGGGAGGTGGGGCCAACGTCCTGACTTTC.

The gene calls are TRBV12-3 or TRBV12-4 and TRBJ2-1; 8 nucleotides align to TRBD2. The CDR3 runs 13 residues. V lost 5 bases to trimming and J lost 8 bases; unmatched junction nucleotides: 5. CDR3 residues: CASSHGGADEQFF. CDR3 nucleotides: TGTGCCAGCAGTCACGGGGGGGCGGATGAGCAGTTCTTC.

In this sample, this clonotype turned up once. This clone may be a read error of a much larger clone one base away. The chain recombines TRBV11-2 with TRBJ2-5; 8 bases are shared with TRBD1. CDR3 length: 16 amino acids. The J segment lost 2 bases and the V segment lost 5 bases, leaving 10 bases of the junction unmatched. Germline CDR1 is SGHAT and CDR2 is FQNNGV. In nucleotides, the CDR3 is TGTGCCAGCAGCAGGGGACAGGCGACTTTTCAAGAGACCCAGTACTTC. This gives the protein CASSRGQATFQETQYF.

The chain is built from TRBV7-2 and TRBJ2-5; maybe TRBD2 (7 bases). The better agreement between TRBJ2-7 and the DNA end casts doubt on the J call. The germline CDR1 and CDR2 sequences are SGHTA and FQGNSA. The CDR3 extends over 15 amino acids. The CDR3 DNA reads TGTGCCAGCAGCTTAGAGATCGGGGGGCGTTACGAGCAGTACTTC. Protein product: CASSLEIGGRYEQYF.

The rearrangement joins TRBV7-8 to TRBJ1-5; no clear D gene. The germline V gene encodes CDR1 SGHVS and CDR2 FQNEAQ. The CDR3 runs to 17 residues. V was trimmed by 5 bases and J by 0 bases, leaving 17 bases between them. The CDR3, as DNA: TGTGCCAGCAGCATGAGTGGGGTGGGGTATAGCAATCAGCCCCAGCATTTT. Its protein product is CASSMSGVGYSNQPQHF.

This chain links TRBV12-3 or TRBV12-4 with TRBJ2-7, with no clear D. This CDR3 has 16 amino acids. The V end was cut by 5 bases, the J end by 2 bases, with 19 bases between. The CDR3: CASSLYGIGNAYEQYF. The DNA of the CDR3 is TGTGCCAGCAGTCTGTATGGTATAGGGAATGCCTACGAGCAGTACTTC.

A single count supports this clonotype. The chain couples TRBV13 to TRBJ2-5, with D possibly matching TRBD2 (6 bases). The CDR3 totals 16 residues. The germline V and J ends were trimmed by 0 bases and 11 bases, with 22 bases remaining between them. CDR1 and CDR2 (germline): PRHDT, FYEKMQ (reference sequence). The CDR3 reads CASSLGPGVGHYEQYF. CDR3 sequence (DNA): TGTGCCAGCAGCTTAGGTCCGGGGGTCGGGCATTACGAACAGTACTTC. Full variable domain (rest looked up from reference TRBV13 and TRBJ2-5): AAGVIQSPRHLIKEKRETATLKCYPIPRHDTVYWYQQGPGQDPQFLISFYEKMQSDKGSIPDRFSAQQFSDYHSELNMSSLELGDSALYFCASSLGPGVGHYEQYFGPGTRLLVL.